Listed below are T cell receptor beta chains from one sample, sequenced in a study of vaccination effects on CD4 cells after COVID-19. These receptors are not linked to any known antigen. Profiled with immunoSEQ multiplex PCR; TCRdb holds only in-frame clones, not every one. The repertoire consists of 60,000 to 85,000 clones, with around 70% occurring once and the leading ten covering 1.5% to 1.9%. Specimen: CD4+ T cells from PBMCs cultured with HCoV-229E spike peptides, collected after COVID-19 vaccination. The receptor source for this set is a human donor who received a COVID-19 vaccine. Both conserved end residues are part of each CDR3. D genes are given only for firm matches. A row's size may be missing; if present it is once, few, many or a size class.

>TRBV2|-|TRBJ2-5|-
CASSEKLVRETQYF
TGTGCCAGCAGTGAAAAACTAGTTAGAGAGACCCAGTACTTC
>TRBV6-6|-|TRBJ2-1|TRBD2
CASSYVLAGGPSEQFF
TGTGCCAGCAGTTACGTATTAGCGGGGGGGCCAAGTGAGCAGTTCTTC
>TRBV4-2|-|TRBJ2-2|-
CASSQALRLETGELFF
TGTGCCAGCAGCCAAGCCCTCAGACTCGAAACCGGGGAGCTGTTTTTT
>TRBV5-1|once|TRBJ2-5|-
CASSSGPTRVQETQYF
TGCGCCAGCAGCTCCGGGCCGACGAGGGTACAAGAGACCCAGTACTTC
>TRBV5-7|-|TRBJ1-5|TRBD1
CASSLGRQGECNQPQHF
TGTGCCAGCAGCTTGGGTAGACAGGGAGAATGCAATCAGCCCCAGCATTTT
>TRBV19|-|TRBJ1-4|TRBD1
CASSSPGGASEKLFF
TGTGCCAGTAGTTCCCCAGGGGGCGCTTCTGAAAAACTGTTTTTT
>TRBV5-8|-|TRBJ2-3|TRBD2
CASPSLPGLVIHTQYF
TGTGCCAGCCCTTCGCTACCGGGACTAGTCATTCATACGCAGTATTTT
>TRBV30|few|TRBJ1-6|-
CAWSHGSPLHF
TGTGCCTGGAGCCACGGGTCACCCCTCCACTTT
>TRBV12-5|-|TRBJ1-5|-
CASGLVLGRRVNQPQHF
TGTGCTAGTGGTTTGGTACTGGGCAGGAGGGTCAATCAGCCCCAGCATTTT
>TRBV10-3|-|TRBJ1-1|-
CAISRDMNTEAFF
TGTGCCATCAGTAGGGACATGAACACTGAAGCTTTCTTT
>TRBV6-2/TRBV6-3|-|TRBJ1-3|-
CASSVRGPSGNTIYF
TGTGCCAGCAGCGTCAGGGGACCCTCTGGAAACACCATATATTTT
>TRBV4-1|-|TRBJ1-1|TRBD1
CASMKGQGPSNTEAFF
TGCGCCAGCATGAAGGGACAGGGCCCTTCCAACACTGAAGCTTTCTTT
>TRBV6-5|-|TRBJ1-3|TRBD1
CASRGGTGTGNTIYF
TGTGCCAGCAGGGGCGGGACAGGGACTGGAAACACCATATATTTT
>TRBV6-5|-|TRBJ1-2|-
CASSLTGRSYGYTF
TGTGCCAGCAGCCTCACCGGACGCAGCTATGGCTACACCTTC
>TRBV19|-|TRBJ2-5|-
CASIRTSQETQYF
TGTGCCAGTATTAGGACATCCCAAGAGACCCAGTACTTC
>TRBV6-2/TRBV6-3|-|TRBJ1-1|-
CASTPDGNTEAFF
TGTGCCAGCACCCCCGACGGAAACACTGAAGCTTTCTTT
>TRBV29-1|-|TRBJ1-6|TRBD1
CSVTTGKYNSPLHF
TGCAGCGTCACGACAGGGAAATATAATTCACCCCTCCACTTT
>TRBV30|-|TRBJ2-1|-
CAWNKRASSSYNEQFF
TGTGCCTGGAATAAGAGGGCCTCAAGCTCCTACAATGAGCAGTTCTTC
>TRBV9|few|TRBJ1-6|-
CASSSSGQLDSPLHF
TGTGCCAGCAGCTCGAGTGGACAGCTTGATTCACCCCTCCACTTT
>TRBV7-3|-|TRBJ2-1|TRBD2
CASSSWGGGSSYNEQFF
TGTGCCAGCAGCTCATGGGGCGGGGGGAGCTCCTACAATGAGCAGTTCTTC
>TRBV2|few|TRBJ1-4|-
CASGAQGIREKLFF
TGTGCCAGCGGGGCACAGGGAATACGAGAAAAACTGTTTTTT
>TRBV7-9|-|TRBJ1-1|-
CASSFTENTEAFF
TGTGCCAGCAGCTTCACAGAGAACACTGAAGCTTTCTTT
>TRBV24-1|-|TRBJ2-4|TRBD1
CATSDHGTGGGIQYF
TGTGCCACCAGTGACCACGGGACAGGGGGAGGAATTCAGTACTTC